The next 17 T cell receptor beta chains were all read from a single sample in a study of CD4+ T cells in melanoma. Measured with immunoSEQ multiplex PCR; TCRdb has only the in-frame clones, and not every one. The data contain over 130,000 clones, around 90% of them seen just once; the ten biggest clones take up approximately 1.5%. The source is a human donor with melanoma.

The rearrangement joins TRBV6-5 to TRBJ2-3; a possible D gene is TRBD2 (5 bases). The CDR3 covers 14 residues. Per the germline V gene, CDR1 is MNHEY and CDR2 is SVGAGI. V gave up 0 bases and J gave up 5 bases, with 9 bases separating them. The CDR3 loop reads CASSYSYSGDTQYF. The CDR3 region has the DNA TGTGCCAGCAGTTACTCCTACAGCGGAGATACGCAGTATTTT.

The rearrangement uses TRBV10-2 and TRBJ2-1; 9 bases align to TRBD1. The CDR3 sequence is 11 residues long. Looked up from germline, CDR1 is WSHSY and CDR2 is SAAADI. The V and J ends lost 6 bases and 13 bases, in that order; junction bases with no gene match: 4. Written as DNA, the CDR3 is TGCGCCAGCAGGGGGACAGGGAACCAGTTCTTC. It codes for CASRGTGNQFF.

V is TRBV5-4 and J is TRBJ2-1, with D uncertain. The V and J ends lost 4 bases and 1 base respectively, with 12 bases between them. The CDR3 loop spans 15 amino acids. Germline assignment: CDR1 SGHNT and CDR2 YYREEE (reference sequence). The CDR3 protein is CASSHPVQSYNEQFF. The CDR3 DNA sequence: TGTGCCAGCAGCCATCCGGTACAGTCCTACAATGAGCAGTTCTTC.

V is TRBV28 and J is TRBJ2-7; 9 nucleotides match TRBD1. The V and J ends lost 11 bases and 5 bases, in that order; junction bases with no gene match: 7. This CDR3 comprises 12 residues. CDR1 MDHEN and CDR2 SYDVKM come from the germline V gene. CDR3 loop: CAGGTGNDEQYF. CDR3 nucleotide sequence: TGTGCCGGAGGGACAGGGAACGACGAGCAGTACTTC.

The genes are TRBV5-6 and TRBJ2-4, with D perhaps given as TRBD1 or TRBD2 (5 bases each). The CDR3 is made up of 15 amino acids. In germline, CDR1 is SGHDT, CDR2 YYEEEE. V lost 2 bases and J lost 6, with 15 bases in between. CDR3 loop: CASSFPRGAGNIQYF. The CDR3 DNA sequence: TGTGCCAGCAGCTTCCCTCGGGGCGCGGGAAACATTCAGTACTTC.

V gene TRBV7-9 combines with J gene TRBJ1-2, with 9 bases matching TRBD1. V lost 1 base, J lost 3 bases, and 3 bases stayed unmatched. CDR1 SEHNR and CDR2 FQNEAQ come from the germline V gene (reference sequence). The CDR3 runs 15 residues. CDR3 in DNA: TGTGCCAGCAGCTTAGTGGGACAGGGCGACTATGGCTACACCTTC. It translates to CASSLVGQGDYGYTF.

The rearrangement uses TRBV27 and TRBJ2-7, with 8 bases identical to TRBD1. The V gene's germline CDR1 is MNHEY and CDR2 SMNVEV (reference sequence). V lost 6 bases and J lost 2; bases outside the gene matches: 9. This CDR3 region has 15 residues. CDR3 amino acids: CASSLTGGFAYEQYF. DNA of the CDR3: TGTGCCAGCAGCCTAACAGGGGGGTTCGCCTACGAGCAGTACTTC.

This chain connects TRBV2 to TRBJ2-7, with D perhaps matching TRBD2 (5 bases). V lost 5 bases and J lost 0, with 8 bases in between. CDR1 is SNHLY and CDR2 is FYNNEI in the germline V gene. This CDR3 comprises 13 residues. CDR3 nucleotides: TGTGCCAGCAGTCTCCGGGACTCCTACGAGCAGTACTTC. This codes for CASSLRDSYEQYF.

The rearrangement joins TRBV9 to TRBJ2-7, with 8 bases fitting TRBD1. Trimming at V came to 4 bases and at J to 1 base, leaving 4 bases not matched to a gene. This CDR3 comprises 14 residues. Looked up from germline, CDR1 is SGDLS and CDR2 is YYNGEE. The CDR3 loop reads CASSLGQGSYEQYF. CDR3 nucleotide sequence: TGTGCCAGCAGCCTCGGACAGGGTTCCTACGAGCAGTACTTC.

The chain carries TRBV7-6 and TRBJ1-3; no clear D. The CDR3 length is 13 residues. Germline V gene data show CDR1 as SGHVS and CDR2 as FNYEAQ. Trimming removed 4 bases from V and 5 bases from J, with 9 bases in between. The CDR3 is CASSSGARNTIYF. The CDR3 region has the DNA TGTGCCAGCAGCTCAGGAGCCCGAAACACCATATATTTT. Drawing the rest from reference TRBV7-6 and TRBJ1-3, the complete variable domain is GAGVSQSPRYKVTKRGQDVALRCDPISGHVSLYWYRQALGQGPEFLTYFNYEAQQDKSGLPNDRFSAERPEGSISTLTIQRTEQRDSAMYRCASSSGARNTIYFGEGSWLTVV.

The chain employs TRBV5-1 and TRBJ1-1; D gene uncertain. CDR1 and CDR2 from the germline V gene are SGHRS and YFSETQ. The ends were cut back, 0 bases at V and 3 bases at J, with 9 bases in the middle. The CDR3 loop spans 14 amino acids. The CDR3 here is CASSLVGPDTEAFF. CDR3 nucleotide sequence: TGCGCCAGCAGCTTGGTAGGACCGGACACTGAAGCTTTCTTT.

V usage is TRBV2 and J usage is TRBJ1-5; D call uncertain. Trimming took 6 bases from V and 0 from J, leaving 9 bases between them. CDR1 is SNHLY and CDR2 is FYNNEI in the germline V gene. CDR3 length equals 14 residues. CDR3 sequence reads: CASSGSYSNQPQHF. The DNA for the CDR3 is TGTGCCAGCAGCGGGAGCTATAGCAATCAGCCCCAGCATTTT.

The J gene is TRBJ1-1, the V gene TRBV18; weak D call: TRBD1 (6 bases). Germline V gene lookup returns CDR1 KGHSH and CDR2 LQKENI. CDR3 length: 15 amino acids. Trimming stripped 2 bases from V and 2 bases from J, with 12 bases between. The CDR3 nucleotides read TGTGCCAGCTCACCAGCTGAACAGGGAAACACTGAAGCTTTCTTT. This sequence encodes CASSPAEQGNTEAFF.

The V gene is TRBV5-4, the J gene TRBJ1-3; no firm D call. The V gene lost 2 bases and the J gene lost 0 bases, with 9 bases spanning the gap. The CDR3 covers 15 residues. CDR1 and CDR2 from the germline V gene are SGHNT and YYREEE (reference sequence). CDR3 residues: CASSFGSSSGNTIYF. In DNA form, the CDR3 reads TGTGCCAGCAGCTTCGGGTCTAGCTCTGGAAACACCATATATTTT. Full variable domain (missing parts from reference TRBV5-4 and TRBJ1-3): ETGVTQSPTHLIKTRGQQVTLRCSSQSGHNTVSWYQQALGQGPQFIFQYYREEENGRGNFPPRFSGLQFPNYSSELNVNALELDDSALYLCASSFGSSSGNTIYFGEGSWLTVV.

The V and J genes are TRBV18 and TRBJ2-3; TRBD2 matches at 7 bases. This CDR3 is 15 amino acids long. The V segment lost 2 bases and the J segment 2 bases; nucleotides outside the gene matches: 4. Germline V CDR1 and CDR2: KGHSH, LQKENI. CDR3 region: CASSPTAGVTDTQYF. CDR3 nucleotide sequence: TGTGCCAGCTCACCAACGGCGGGGGTCACAGATACGCAGTATTTT.

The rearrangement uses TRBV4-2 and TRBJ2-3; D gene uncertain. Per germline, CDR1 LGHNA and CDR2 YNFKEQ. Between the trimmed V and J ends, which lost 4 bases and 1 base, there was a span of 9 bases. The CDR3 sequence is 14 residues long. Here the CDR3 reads CASSPVGGTDTQYF. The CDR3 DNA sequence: TGTGCCAGCAGCCCCGTCGGAGGCACAGATACGCAGTATTTT.

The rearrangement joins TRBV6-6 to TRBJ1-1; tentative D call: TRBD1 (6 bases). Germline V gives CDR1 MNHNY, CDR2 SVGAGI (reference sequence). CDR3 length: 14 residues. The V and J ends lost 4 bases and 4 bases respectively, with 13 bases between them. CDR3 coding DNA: TGTGCCAGCAGTTTAAAGACAGGAACCACTGAAGCTTTCTTT. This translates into CASSLKTGTTEAFF.